This TCR beta chain was captured in a study of vaccination effects on CD4 cells after COVID-19. Whole-study context: Samples that were drawn after vaccination came a median of 72 days after the second dose.

This CDR3 spans 14 amino acids. CDR1 and CDR2 from the germline V gene are LNHDA and SQIVND (reference sequence). J lost 5 bases, V lost 4 bases, and 2 bases had no gene match. Some clones are missing from TCRdb's copy, which holds only in-frame ones; the method was immunoSEQ multiplex PCR. Among over 50,000 clones, 73% were seen once, and the ten largest hold over 0.95%. Study-level findings and limits: Clones induced by infection and by vaccine showed marked clonal contraction late after vaccination.

Remarks on this clone: No antigen is known for it.

Sequencing in the ViraFEST assay came after antigen-specific CD4+ T cells had been expanded with viral peptide pools, which were used to stimulate PBMC. Cultured cells yielded isolated CD4+ T cells after nine to ten days. Everyone in the study got two shots of either the BNT162b2 or mRNA-1273 vaccine. Nucleocapsid antibodies stayed negative before and after vaccination, showing no earlier SARS-CoV-2 infection. Peptides at about 10 ug/ml and IL-2 at about 9.8 IU/ml were added to 2 million or so PBMC per well. This receptor was identified in a human donor who received a COVID-19 vaccine. Source: CD4+ T cells from PBMCs cultured with HCoV-229E spike peptides, taken after COVID-19 vaccination. This chain uses TRBV19 with TRBJ1-6; 7 bases fit TRBD1. This CDR3 reads CASSKGQNNSPLHF. The CDR3 nucleotides read TGTGCCAGTAGTAAGGGACAGAATAATTCACCCCTCCACTTT. Based on the CDR3 plus reference TRBV19 and TRBJ1-6, the full variable domain is DGGITQSPKYLFRKEGQNVTLSCEQNLNHDAMYWYRQDPGQGLRLIYYSQIVNDFQKGDIAEGYSVSREKKESFPLTVTSAQKNPTAFYLCASSKGQNNSPLHFGNGTRLTVT.